This entry lists 19 T cell receptor beta chains sequenced from one sample in a study of identical twins. TCRdb independently ran MiXCR on the 5' RACE reads; one entry per CDR3 protein. The sample lists some 900,000 distinct CDR3 sequences, 9% to 15% occurring once. The same data also contributed to another study, on yellow fever vaccine responses in identical twins.

Sequencing was carried out using PBMCs. The receptors derive from a woman younger than 30 in good health.

The rearrangement links TRBV6-1 to TRBJ2-7; the match to TRBD1 covers 7 bases. CDR1 is MNHNS and CDR2 is SASEGT in the germline V gene. After removal of 6 bases from V and 3 bases from J, the junction contained 5 bases not matched to a gene. This CDR3 is built from 13 residues. CDR3 residues: CASRATGVYEQYV. The DNA for the CDR3 is TGTGCCAGCAGGGCAACAGGGGTCTACGAGCAGTACGTC.

The genes are TRBV7-9 and TRBJ2-5; the D is unclear. Germline V gene sequence: CDR1 SEHNR, CDR2 FQNEAQ (reference sequence). V was trimmed by 5 bases and J by 4 bases, leaving 14 bases between them. CDR3 length: 14 residues. The CDR3 coding sequence is TGTGCCAGCAGCGACGAGGACCGCCGAGAGACCCAGTACTTC. Its protein product is CASSDEDRRETQYF.

V usage is TRBV6-2 or TRBV6-3 and J usage is TRBJ2-3; D is uncertain. Trimming took 6 bases from V and 2 from J, leaving 12 bases between them. There are 14 residues in the CDR3. Germline CDR1 is MNHEY and CDR2 is SVGEGT. CDR3 amino acids: CASSPDWHTDTQYF. In DNA, the CDR3 is TGTGCCAGCAGCCCCGACTGGCACACAGATACGCAGTATTTT.

The CDR3 loop reads CSARDRGKAEQFF. The CDR3 DNA sequence: TGCAGTGCTAGAGATAGGGGGAAAGCTGAGCAGTTCTTC. V gene TRBV20-1 combines with J gene TRBJ2-1; the D gene is possibly TRBD1 (6 bases). The CDR3 runs 13 residues. Trimming removed 0 bases from V and 9 bases from J, with 12 bases in between. Germline V CDR1 and CDR2: DFQATT, SNEGSKA (reference sequence).

This chain links TRBV15 with TRBJ2-5, with 7 bases fitting TRBD2. CDR1 is LNHNV and CDR2 is YYDKDF in the germline V gene (reference sequence). The CDR3 is made up of 15 amino acids. V was pared by 1 base and J by 4 bases, with 6 bases of the junction left unmatched. The CDR3 reads CATSRGEGGGETQYF. In DNA form, the CDR3 reads TGTGCCACCAGCAGAGGGGAGGGAGGAGGAGAGACCCAGTACTTC.

This clonotype has a handful of counts. The chain employs TRBV5-1 and TRBJ2-6; TRBD2 is a possible D gene (6 bases). Trimming pared 0 bases from V and 0 bases from J, leaving 16 bases between. Germline CDR1 is SGHRS and CDR2 is YFSETQ. The CDR3 loop spans 19 amino acids. CDR3 sequence reads: CASSLGRSGTYSGANVLTF. DNA of the CDR3: TGCGCCAGCAGCTTGGGTCGTTCGGGGACTTACTCTGGGGCCAACGTCCTGACTTTC.

The chain carries TRBV25-1 and TRBJ1-6; perhaps TRBD1 as D (5 bases). The CDR3 spans 12 residues. Trimming removed 7 bases at V and 13 bases at J, with 14 bases between. The germline CDR1 and CDR2 sequences are MGHDK and SYGVNS. The CDR3, as DNA: TGTGCCAGCACATCGCAGGGCTCGCCCCTCCACTTT. Translation gives CASTSQGSPLHF.

The chain joins TRBV7-3 to TRBJ1-1; a possible D gene is TRBD1 (6 bases). The V end lost 0 bases, the J end lost 3 bases, and 11 bases lay between the germline ends. Germline V lookup: CDR1 SGHTA, CDR2 FQGTGA. The CDR3 is 15 amino acids. CDR3 nucleotide sequence: TGTGCCAGCAGCTTAACGGGGGGCAGCCACACTGAAGCTTTCTTT. This sequence encodes CASSLTGGSHTEAFF.

A few counts support this clonotype. This chain joins TRBV20-1 and TRBJ2-1; D remains ambiguous. V was shortened by 1 base and J by 6 bases, with 7 bases between the two germline ends. CDR1 and CDR2 from the germline V gene are DFQATT and SNEGSKA (reference sequence). The CDR3 is made up of 12 amino acids. The DNA of the CDR3 is TGCAGTGCTAGAGTAGGCGTCAATGAGCAGTTCTTC. Its protein is CSARVGVNEQFF.

This clonotype was found many times. The chain uses TRBV14 and TRBJ2-1; 7 positions agree with TRBD2. Trimming removed 4 bases from V and 8 bases from J; junction bases left unmatched: 14. Per the germline V gene, CDR1 is SGHDN and CDR2 is FVKESK. This CDR3 spans 16 amino acids. CDR3 coding DNA: TGTGCCAGCAGCCCCCCCGGTGGGCGGGAGTTCTATGAGCAGTTCTTC. It yields the protein CASSPPGGREFYEQFF.

This rearrangement joins TRBV25-1 to TRBJ2-7; D gene unclear. The CDR3 sequence is 12 residues long. CDR1 is MGHDK, CDR2 SYGVNS, per germline. Trimming took 3 bases from V and 9 from J, leaving 12 bases between them. The CDR3 nucleotides are TGTGCCAGCAGTGACTCTCTATGGGTGCAGTACGTC. Its translation: CASSDSLWVQYV.

This chain uses TRBV6-5 with TRBJ1-1; the D is unclear. Germline V gene data show CDR1 as MNHEY and CDR2 as SVGAGI. CDR3 length: 15 residues. The V and J ends lost 0 bases and 5 bases respectively, with 13 bases between them. The CDR3 DNA is TGTGCCAGCAGTTACTCTTTTTTGGTCGGTACTGAAGCTTTCTTT. Translated, it gives CASSYSFLVGTEAFF.

This clonotype was counted a few times. This rearrangement joins TRBV24-1 to TRBJ2-3, with TRBD1 matching 9 bases. This CDR3 comprises 15 residues. Germline V gives CDR1 KGHDR, CDR2 SFDVKD. V dropped 3 bases and J dropped 1; count of bases not matched to a gene: 1. The CDR3 coding sequence is TGTGCCACCAGTGATACAGGGGGCGGCACAGATACGCAGTATTTT. Protein product: CATSDTGGGTDTQYF.

This clonotype was counted at least ten times. The chain uses TRBV3-1 and TRBJ2-1; D not certain. V lost 10 bases to trimming and J lost 2 bases, with 9 bases between them. The CDR3 extends over 12 amino acids. Germline-derived CDR1 and CDR2 are LGHDT and YNNKEL (reference sequence). CDR3 in DNA: TGTGCCACTAGTCTGGCCTACAATGAGCAGTTCTTC. It translates to CATSLAYNEQFF.

This clonotype appeared a few times. The rearrangement uses TRBV20-1 and TRBJ2-7; a possible D gene is TRBD2 (6 bases). CDR3 length equals 14 residues. V lost 6 bases and J lost 0, with 15 bases in between. CDR1 is DFQATT and CDR2 is SNEGSKA in the germline V gene (reference sequence). The CDR3, as DNA: TGCAGTGCCCGGGGGAGGAAGGGCTCCTACGAGCAGTACTTC. Translating it yields CSARGRKGSYEQYF.

In its sample, this clonotype was seen a few times. This rearrangement joins TRBV20-1 to TRBJ2-5; D not certain. The CDR3 length is 12 residues. Trimming shortened V by 5 bases and J by 5 bases, and 12 bases separated the two germline ends. Germline lookup yields CDR1 DFQATT and CDR2 SNEGSKA (reference sequence). The CDR3 reads CSAPELVETQYF. The DNA for the CDR3 is TGCAGTGCTCCGGAACTGGTGGAGACCCAGTACTTC.

Note on this clonotype: The junction departs from germline at one end; a sequencing error may be responsible. The rearrangement uses TRBV4-1 and TRBJ2-7; TRBD1 matches at 10 bases. This CDR3 region has 14 residues. CDR1 and CDR2 (germline): MGHRA, YSYEKL. The CDR3 loop reads CASNSWDRGSILIF. The CDR3 nucleotides read TGCGCCAGCAACTCCTGGGACAGGGGAAGTATTCTAATTTTC.

V usage is TRBV5-1 and J usage is TRBJ2-1; D gene unclear. The CDR3 length is 15 residues. Per germline, CDR1 SGHRS and CDR2 YFSETQ. Trimming removed 10 bases at V and 0 bases at J, with 17 bases between. In DNA form, the CDR3 reads TGCGCCGGCCTGGGCAGGCTGACCTCCTACAATGAGCAGTTCTTC. It yields the protein CAGLGRLTSYNEQFF.

This clonotype was observed a few times. V usage is TRBV15 and J usage is TRBJ2-1; no reliable D call. The V gene's germline CDR1 is LNHNV and CDR2 YYDKDF (reference sequence). V gave up 1 base and J gave up 8 bases, with 3 bases separating them. The CDR3 loop spans 11 amino acids. CDR3 coding DNA: TGTGCCACCAGCAGAGGCTATGAGCAGTTCTTC. This gives the protein CATSRGYEQFF.